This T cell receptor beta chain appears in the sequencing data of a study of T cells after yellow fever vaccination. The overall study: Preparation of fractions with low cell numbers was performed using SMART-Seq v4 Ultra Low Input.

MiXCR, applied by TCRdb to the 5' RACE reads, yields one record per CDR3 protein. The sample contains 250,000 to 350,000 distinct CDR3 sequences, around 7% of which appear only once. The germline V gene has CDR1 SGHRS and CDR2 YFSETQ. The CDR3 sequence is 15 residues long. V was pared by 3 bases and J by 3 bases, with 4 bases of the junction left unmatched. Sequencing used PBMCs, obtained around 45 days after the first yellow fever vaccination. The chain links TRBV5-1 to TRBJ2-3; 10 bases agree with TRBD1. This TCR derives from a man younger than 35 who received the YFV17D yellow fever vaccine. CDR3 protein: CASSWGTGETDTQYF. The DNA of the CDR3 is TGCGCCAGCAGCTGGGGGACAGGGGAGACAGATACGCAGTATTTT.